This record concerns one T cell receptor beta chain sequence. Germline V gene lookup returns CDR1 SGHRS and CDR2 YFSETQ. The CDR3 is 11 amino acids. V shed 0 bases and J shed 7 bases, with 4 bases lying between them. This entry belongs to a study of control samples from healthy donors and cancer patients. Sequenced by immunoSEQ multiplex PCR; TCRdb stores in-frame clones only, minus some. The data contain some 57,000 clones, 95% to 97% of them singletons. The source of this sequence is a woman in her twenties or thirties in good health. The sample was blood. This rearrangement joins TRBV5-1 to TRBJ1-1; D is undetermined. DNA for the CDR3: TGCGCCAGCAGCTTGGCATATGAAGCTTTCTTT. This encodes CASSLAYEAFF.